The subject of this entry is one T cell receptor beta chain. As yet, its antigen is unknown. These data are taken from a study of cytomegalovirus exposure and HLA in healthy donors. Germline-derived CDR1 and CDR2 are MNHNY and SVGAGI (reference sequence). The CDR3 consists of 16 residues. The ends were cut back, 6 bases at V and 5 bases at J, with 22 bases in the middle. Notes on the study in general: Association of a missense DCLRE1C variant with TCR beta V- and J-gene trimming was reported in a later analysis. A later analysis reported that several of the most significant clusters appeared to be linked to common viral pathogens, among them Epstein-Barr virus. CMV serostatus was the sole immune exposure data available. HLA alleles were associated with 16,000 or so TCR beta sequences in a later analysis at 0.05 false discovery rate.

In the PCR, 60 Vbeta and 13 Jbeta primers were used. Profiled with immunoSEQ multiplex PCR; TCRdb holds only in-frame clones, not every one. This sample carries roughly 120,000 clones, 81% of them seen once, and the ten largest clones take about 1.8%. Sequencing was carried out using PBMCs. V usage is TRBV6-6 and J usage is TRBJ2-5, with a weak D call TRBD2 (6 bases). This clonotype originated in a man in his forties or fifties in good health and CMV-seronegative. CDR3 amino acids: CASSNNLREIRETQYF. In nucleotides, the CDR3 is TGTGCCAGCAGCAACAACTTACGGGAGATTAGGGAGACCCAGTACTTC.